The 6 T cell receptor beta chains below come from one sample, sequenced in a study of post-analysis software for immune sequencing data. Presence of unique molecular identifiers characterized the TCR beta cDNA libraries. TCRdb itself ran the PCR reads through MiXCR, one entry per CDR3 protein. Altogether more than 450,000 distinct CDR3 sequences are present, around 31% being singletons, with the ten largest covering around 6%. What these receptors recognize is not known. Findings and limits, study-wide: Patients carried a handful of TRBV segments more frequently than controls did, and TRBV5-6, TRBV5-1 and TRBV20-1 were among them.

The material sequenced was blood. The receptors derive from a girl between 2 and 17 years old with multiple sclerosis.

In its sample, this clonotype was seen a few times. The V gene is TRBV15, the J gene TRBJ1-2, with D perhaps matching TRBD1 (6 bases). Trimming took off 5 bases at V and 3 bases at J, with 13 bases between the two ends. CDR3 length: 14 residues. Germline CDR1 reads LNHNV; CDR2 reads YYDKDF (reference sequence). Here the CDR3 reads CATSGGGSHYGYTF. Here the CDR3 DNA reads TGTGCCACCAGCGGAGGGGGATCTCACTATGGCTACACCTTC.

This clonotype has more than one count but fewer than ten. V gene TRBV5-1 combines with J gene TRBJ1-2, with a weak D call TRBD1 (6 bases). V was trimmed by 4 bases and J by 8 bases, leaving 18 bases between them. CDR1 and CDR2 (germline): SGHRS, YFSETQ. The CDR3 covers 14 residues. In DNA form, the CDR3 reads TGCGCCAGCAGCCCGCCGGGGGCCCTGTGGGGCTACACCTTC. It translates to CASSPPGALWGYTF.

The J gene is TRBJ1-5, the V gene TRBV2; D remains ambiguous. The germline V and J ends were trimmed by 1 base and 0 bases, with 4 bases remaining between them. The CDR3 runs to 14 residues. Germline-derived CDR1 and CDR2 are SNHLY and FYNNEI. This CDR3 reads CASSEELSNQPQHF. As DNA, the CDR3 is TGTGCCAGCAGTGAAGAACTTAGCAATCAGCCCCAGCATTTT.

This clonotype showed up just a few times. This chain uses TRBV6-1 with TRBJ2-7, with a weak D call TRBD2 (5 bases). Germline loops: CDR1 MNHNS, CDR2 SASEGT. V dropped 7 bases and J dropped 3 bases, with 22 bases sitting between them. This CDR3 has 16 residues. The CDR3 spells CASTHIAGRGDYEQYF. Written as DNA, the CDR3 is TGTGCCAGCACCCATATTGCAGGACGGGGTGACTACGAGCAGTACTTC.

V is TRBV6-5 and J is TRBJ2-7; possibly TRBD1 or TRBD2 for D (5 bases each). The germline V gene has CDR1 MNHEY and CDR2 SVGAGI. Deletions cut 4 bases from V and 3 bases from J, with 10 bases between. There are 13 residues in the CDR3. In nucleotides, the CDR3 is TGTGCCAGCAGTTCGGGACCGAACTACGAGCAGTACTTC. It is translated as CASSSGPNYEQYF.

This clonotype was counted ten times or more. This chain connects TRBV10-3 to TRBJ2-3; D tentatively reads TRBD1 or TRBD2 (5 bases each). Germline CDR1 reads ENHRY; CDR2 reads SYGVKD. This CDR3 has 15 residues. Trimming stripped 6 bases from V and 4 bases from J, with 17 bases between. The DNA of the CDR3 is TGTGCCATCAGATCAACCGGGGACCCGGCAGATACGCAGTATTTT. Its translation is CAIRSTGDPADTQYF.